This TCR beta chain was recorded in a study of identical twins. TCRdb re-derived calls from the 5' RACE reads in MiXCR, one entry per CDR3 protein. The sample has fewer than 250,000 distinct CDR3 sequences, approximately 9% seen once. Whole-study findings and limits: Within cord blood, abundant beta clonotypes carried fewer insertions, but memory repertoires showed no such trend.

Of note for this clonotype: What it binds is not known.

This clonotype was obtained from a woman between 18 and 29 years old in good health. Sequenced input: memory (CD45RO+) T cells sorted from blood.

The CDR3 protein is CSAPGGAIVDTEAFF. CDR3 sequence (DNA): TGCAGCGCCCCGGGGGGGGCGATCGTTGACACTGAAGCTTTCTTT. The V and J genes are TRBV29-1 and TRBJ1-1; D is possibly TRBD1 (6 bases). This CDR3 comprises 15 residues. The ends were cut back, 7 bases at V and 3 bases at J, with 21 bases in the middle. CDR1 is SQVTM and CDR2 is ANQGSEA in the germline V gene.